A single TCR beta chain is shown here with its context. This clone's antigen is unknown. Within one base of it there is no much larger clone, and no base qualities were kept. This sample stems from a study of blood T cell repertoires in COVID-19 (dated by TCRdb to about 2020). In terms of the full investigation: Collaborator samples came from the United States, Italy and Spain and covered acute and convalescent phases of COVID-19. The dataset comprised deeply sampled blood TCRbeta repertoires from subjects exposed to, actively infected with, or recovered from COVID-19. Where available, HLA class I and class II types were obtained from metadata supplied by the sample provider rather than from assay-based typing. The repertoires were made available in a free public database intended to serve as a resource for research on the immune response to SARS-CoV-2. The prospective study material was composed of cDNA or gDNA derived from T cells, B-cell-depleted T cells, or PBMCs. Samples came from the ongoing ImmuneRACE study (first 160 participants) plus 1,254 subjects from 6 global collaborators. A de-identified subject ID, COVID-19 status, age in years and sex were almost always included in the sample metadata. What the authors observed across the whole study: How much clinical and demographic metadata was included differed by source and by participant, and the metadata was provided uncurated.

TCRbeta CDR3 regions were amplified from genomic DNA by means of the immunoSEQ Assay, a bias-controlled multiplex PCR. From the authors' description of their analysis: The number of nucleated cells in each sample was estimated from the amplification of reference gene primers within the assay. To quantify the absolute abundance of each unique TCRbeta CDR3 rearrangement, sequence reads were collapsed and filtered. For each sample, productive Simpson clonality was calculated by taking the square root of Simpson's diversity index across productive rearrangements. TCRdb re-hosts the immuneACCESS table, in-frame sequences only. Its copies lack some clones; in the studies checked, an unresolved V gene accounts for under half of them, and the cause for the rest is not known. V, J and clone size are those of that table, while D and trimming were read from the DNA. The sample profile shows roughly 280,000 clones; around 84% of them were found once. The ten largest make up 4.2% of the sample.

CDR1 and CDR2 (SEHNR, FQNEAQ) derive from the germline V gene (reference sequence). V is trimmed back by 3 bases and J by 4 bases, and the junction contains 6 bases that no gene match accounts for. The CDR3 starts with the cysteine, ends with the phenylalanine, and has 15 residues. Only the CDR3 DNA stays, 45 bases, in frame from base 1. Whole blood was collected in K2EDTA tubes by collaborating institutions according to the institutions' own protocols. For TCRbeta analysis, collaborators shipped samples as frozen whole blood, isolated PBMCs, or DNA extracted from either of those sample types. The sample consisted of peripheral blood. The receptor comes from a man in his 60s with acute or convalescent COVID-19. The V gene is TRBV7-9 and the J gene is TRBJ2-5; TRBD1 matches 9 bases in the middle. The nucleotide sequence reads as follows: TGTGCCAGCAGCTTCATCCGGGACAGGGCAGAGACCCAGTACTTC. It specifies CASSFIRDRAETQYF.